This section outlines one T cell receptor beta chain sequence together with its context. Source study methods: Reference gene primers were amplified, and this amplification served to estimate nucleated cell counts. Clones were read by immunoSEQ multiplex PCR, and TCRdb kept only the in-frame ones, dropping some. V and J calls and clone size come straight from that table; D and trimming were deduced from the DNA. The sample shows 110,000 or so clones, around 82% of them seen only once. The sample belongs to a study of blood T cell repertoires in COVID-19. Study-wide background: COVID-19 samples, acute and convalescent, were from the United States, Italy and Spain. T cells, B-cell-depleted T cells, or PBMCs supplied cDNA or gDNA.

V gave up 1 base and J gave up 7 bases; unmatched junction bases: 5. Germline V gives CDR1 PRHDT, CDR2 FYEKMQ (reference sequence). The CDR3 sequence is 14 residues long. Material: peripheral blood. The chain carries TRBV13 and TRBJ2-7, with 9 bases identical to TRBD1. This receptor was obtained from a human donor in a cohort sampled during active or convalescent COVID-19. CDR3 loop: CASSLEQGAMEQYF. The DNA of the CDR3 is TGTGCCAGCAGCTTAGAACAGGGGGCGATGGAGCAGTACTTC.